Below, 21 T cell receptor beta chains from the same sample are listed, as sequenced in a study of T cell responses to AZD1222 COVID-19 vaccine listed by TCRdb under 2021. The sample's time point label is to be understood as: baseline before first vaccination. The method was the immunoSEQ multiplex PCR assay. This is the immuneACCESS table as TCRdb keeps it, with only in-frame sequences that have V and J called. A part of the clones is gone; compared with another copy, unresolved V genes explain less than half, and the rest is unexplained. This sample comprises under 150,000 clones, 70% to 90% of them detected only once. The ten largest clones represent 7% to 8.5% of the sample. The source material was peripheral blood, sampled on day 0 of AZD1222 vaccination. The receptor source for this set is an adult in good health.

The rearrangement uses TRBV2 and TRBJ1-5; D is unresolved. The ends were cut back, 6 bases at V and 7 bases at J, with 16 bases in the middle. Germline-derived CDR1 and CDR2 are SNHLY and FYNNEI. This CDR3 has 14 amino acids. Here the CDR3 DNA reads TGTGCCAGCAGCGAGAGGAGTCGAAGCCAGCCCCAGCATTTT. The encoded protein is CASSERSRSQPQHF.

This clone was seen more than once but under ten times. This chain uses TRBV9 with TRBJ1-1, with 8 bases aligning to TRBD1. Looked up from germline, CDR1 is SGDLS and CDR2 is YYNGEE. V was pared by 4 bases and J by 2 bases, with 4 bases of the junction left unmatched. The CDR3 is 14 amino acids. This chain's CDR3 is CASSLGQGNTEAFF. CDR3 bases: TGTGCCAGCAGCCTAGGACAGGGCAACACTGAAGCTTTCTTT.

V is TRBV5-1 and J is TRBJ2-1, with 7 bases identical to TRBD1. The CDR3 runs to 15 residues. With V trimmed by 4 bases and J by 0 bases, 4 bases remained unmatched. Per the germline V gene, CDR1 is SGHRS and CDR2 is YFSETQ. The CDR3 DNA is TGCGCCAGCAGCCCGGGACAGTCCTCCTACAATGAGCAGTTCTTC. Protein: CASSPGQSSYNEQFF.

The count of this clone is one. This rearrangement joins TRBV7-2 to TRBJ1-5, with D possibly matching TRBD1 (5 bases). Trimming took 4 bases from V and 5 from J, leaving 9 bases between them. Germline lookup yields CDR1 SGHTA and CDR2 FQGNSA. The CDR3 is 13 residues long. CDR3 bases: TGTGCCAGCAGCTCGGGACGTCATCAGCCCCAGCATTTT. Its translation is CASSSGRHQPQHF.

The chain combines TRBV3-1 (or the pseudogene TRBV3-2) with TRBJ2-1; 9 bases align to TRBD2. V was pared by 4 bases and J by 9 bases, with 4 bases of the junction left unmatched. CDR1 is LGHDT and CDR2 is YNNKEL in the germline V gene (reference sequence). The CDR3 sequence is 13 residues long. CDR3 residues: CASSLAGASEQFF. The CDR3 coding sequence is TGTGCCAGCAGCCTAGCGGGGGCGAGTGAGCAGTTCTTC.

The chain joins TRBV6-5 to TRBJ2-1, with D tentatively TRBD2 (6 bases). Between the trimmed V and J ends, which lost 4 bases and 0 bases, there was a span of 10 bases. Germline CDR1 is MNHEY and CDR2 is SVGAGI. This CDR3 has 15 amino acids. CDR3 sequence: CASSFSGSSYNEQFF. The CDR3 DNA reads as TGTGCCAGCAGTTTTAGCGGCAGCTCCTACAATGAGCAGTTCTTC.

The chain is built from TRBV2 and TRBJ1-3; D not resolved. Germline V gene lookup returns CDR1 SNHLY and CDR2 FYNNEI. The CDR3 runs 18 residues. Trimming pared 10 bases from V and 2 bases from J, leaving 27 bases between. In nucleotides, the CDR3 is TGTGCCACCCAAGGTACCTTAGAAAACCCGGAGACTGGAAACACCATATATTTT. This encodes CATQGTLENPETGNTIYF.

The V and J genes are TRBV28 and TRBJ1-6; D is undetermined. The germline V gene has CDR1 MDHEN and CDR2 SYDVKM. The CDR3 is made up of 14 amino acids. Trimming pared 5 bases from V and 6 bases from J, leaving 11 bases between. In nucleotides, the CDR3 is TGTGCCAGCAGTCCGCTGAGGGTTAATTCACCCCTCCACTTT. Translated, it gives CASSPLRVNSPLHF.

This clone was counted a single time. J is TRBJ1-4 and V is TRBV4-1; no definite D call. Per germline, CDR1 MGHRA and CDR2 YSYEKL. The length of the CDR3 is 16 residues. With 4 bases removed from V and 5 bases from J, the gap between germline ends came to 17 bases. In nucleotides, the CDR3 is TGCGCCAGCAGCCCCAACCCAAGGAGCTGGAATGAAAAACTGTTTTTT. This gives the protein CASSPNPRSWNEKLFF.

This clone was found once. The chain combines TRBV10-2 with TRBJ1-6; D perhaps matches TRBD1 (5 bases). This CDR3 has 16 amino acids. The germline CDR1 and CDR2 sequences are WSHSY and SAAADI. Trimming pared 0 bases from V and 7 bases from J, leaving 13 bases between. DNA of the CDR3: TGCGCCAGCAGTGAGTCAATAGGGACCTTAAATTCACCCCTCCACTTT. Translating it yields CASSESIGTLNSPLHF.

This clone has just one count. This rearrangement joins TRBV7-9 to TRBJ2-5; 8 positions match TRBD2. The CDR3 is made up of 14 amino acids. The V gene's germline CDR1 is SEHNR and CDR2 FQNEAQ (reference sequence). After removal of 4 bases from V and 5 bases from J, the junction contained 6 bases not matched to a gene. CDR3: CASSSTAGGETQYF. The CDR3 DNA follows: TGTGCCAGCAGCTCGACCGCGGGGGGCGAGACCCAGTACTTC.

The chain uses TRBV5-6 and TRBJ2-7; TRBD1 aligns across 8 bases. The V segment lost 4 bases and the J segment 2 bases; nucleotides outside the gene matches: 8. This CDR3 region has 15 residues. Germline V gene lookup returns CDR1 SGHDT and CDR2 YYEEEE. CDR3 region: CASSPRGTGTYEQYF. The DNA for the CDR3 is TGTGCCAGCAGCCCCCGGGGGACAGGAACCTACGAGCAGTACTTC.

The chain employs TRBV6-2 or TRBV6-3 and TRBJ2-3, with 9 bases matching TRBD2. The V gene end was trimmed by 0 bases and the J gene end by 2 bases; junction bases not matched to a gene: 6. The length of the CDR3 is 17 residues. Germline CDR1 and CDR2: MNHEY and SVGEGT. Here the CDR3 reads CASSYSASGAPTDTQYF. Written as DNA, the CDR3 is TGTGCCAGCAGTTACTCGGCTAGCGGGGCACCCACAGATACGCAGTATTTT.

V is TRBV28 and J is TRBJ1-1; D is undetermined. The CDR3 is made up of 12 amino acids. Germline V gene sequence: CDR1 MDHEN, CDR2 SYDVKM. V lost 6 bases and J lost 4, with 9 bases in between. The CDR3 reads CASSLRGTEAFF. CDR3 nucleotides: TGTGCCAGCAGCCTCCGAGGCACTGAAGCTTTCTTT.

The chain joins TRBV3-1 (or the pseudogene TRBV3-2) to TRBJ2-2; a weak D match, TRBD1 (5 bases). The CDR3 runs to 14 residues. Trimming shortened V by 1 base and J by 4 bases, and 7 bases separated the two germline ends. CDR1 and CDR2 from the germline V gene are LGHDT and YNNKEL (reference sequence). CDR3 nucleotide sequence: TGTGCCAGCAGCCAAGCTAGGGGCACCGGGGAGCTGTTTTTT. It codes for CASSQARGTGELFF.

V gene TRBV2 combines with J gene TRBJ2-7; 8 nucleotides agree with TRBD2. This CDR3 spans 14 amino acids. Germline trimming cut 4 bases from V and 1 base from J; bases unmatched to any gene: 3. The germline CDR1 and CDR2 sequences are SNHLY and FYNNEI. CDR3 region: CASSAPGGSYEQYF. The CDR3 DNA sequence: TGTGCCAGCAGTGCACCGGGAGGGTCCTACGAGCAGTACTTC. Based on the CDR3 plus reference TRBV2 and TRBJ2-7, the full variable domain is EPEVTQTPSHQVTQMGQEVILRCVPISNHLYFYWYRQILGQKVEFLVSFYNNEISEKSEIFDDQFSVERPDGSNFTLKIRSTKLEDSAMYFCASSAPGGSYEQYFGPGTRLTVT.

The gene calls are TRBV25-1 and TRBJ2-3; a weak D match, TRBD1 (5 bases). This CDR3 is built from 14 residues. The germline gives CDR1 MGHDK, CDR2 SYGVNS. V gave up 6 bases and J gave up 1 base, with 11 bases separating them. CDR3 residues: CASSQTVGTDTQYF. CDR3 bases: TGTGCCAGCAGCCAGACAGTCGGCACAGATACGCAGTATTTT.

The chain uses TRBV6-5 and TRBJ1-5; D not certain. This CDR3 is 12 amino acids long. Looked up from germline, CDR1 is MNHEY and CDR2 is SVGAGI. The V and J ends lost 6 bases and 4 bases respectively, with 7 bases between them. CDR3 protein: CASSQPNQPQHF. The DNA of the CDR3 is TGTGCCAGCAGCCAGCCGAATCAGCCCCAGCATTTT.

The chain employs TRBV6-5 and TRBJ1-1, with D maybe TRBD1 (6 bases). Per the germline V gene, CDR1 is MNHEY and CDR2 is SVGAGI. The V gene lost 4 bases and the J gene lost 1 base, with 13 bases spanning the gap. The CDR3 loop spans 15 amino acids. CDR3 sequence reads: CASSWRRGTNTEAFF. For the CDR3, the DNA is TGTGCCAGCAGTTGGCGCAGGGGAACGAACACTGAAGCTTTCTTT.

This chain connects TRBV3-1 (or the pseudogene TRBV3-2) to TRBJ2-5, with 7 bases matching TRBD1. The germline gives CDR1 LGHDT, CDR2 YNNKEL (reference sequence). CDR3 length: 17 residues. The ends lost 1 base at V and 5 bases at J; junction bases unmatched: 13. The DNA for the CDR3 is TGTGCCAGCAGCCAAGGCGTAGTGACAGGGCTTTTGGAGACCCAGTACTTC. Translating it yields CASSQGVVTGLLETQYF.

The J gene is TRBJ1-1, the V gene TRBV12-3 or TRBV12-4; D gene uncertain. The V end lost 3 bases, the J end lost 4 bases, and 6 bases lay between the germline ends. CDR3 length: 12 residues. In DNA form, the CDR3 reads TGTGCCAGCAGTTTTTATGGCACTGAAGCTTTCTTT. This gives the protein CASSFYGTEAFF.